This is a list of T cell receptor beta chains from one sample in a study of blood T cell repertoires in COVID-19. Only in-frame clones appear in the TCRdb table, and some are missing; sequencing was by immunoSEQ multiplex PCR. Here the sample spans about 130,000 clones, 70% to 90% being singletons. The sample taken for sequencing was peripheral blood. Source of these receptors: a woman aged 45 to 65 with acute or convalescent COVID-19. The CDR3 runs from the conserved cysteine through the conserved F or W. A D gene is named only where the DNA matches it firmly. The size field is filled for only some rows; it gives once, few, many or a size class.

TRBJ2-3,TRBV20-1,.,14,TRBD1,TGCAGTGCTAGTTTGGGACAGGGCTCAGATACGCAGTATTTT,CSASLGQGSDTQYF
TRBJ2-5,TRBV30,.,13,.,TGTGCCTGGAGTGGTACTGTCGGGGAGACCCAGTACTTC,CAWSGTVGETQYF
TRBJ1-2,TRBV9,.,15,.,TGTGCCAGCAGCCTCCTTGAGGGCCACAACTATGGCTACACCTTC,CASSLLEGHNYGYTF
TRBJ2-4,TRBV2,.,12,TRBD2,TGTGCCAGCGCGACCGGACTAGCGGTTCAGTACTTC,CASATGLAVQYF
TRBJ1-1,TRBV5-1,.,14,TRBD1,TGCGCCAGCAGCTCTTCAGGGGGCATAACTGAAGCTTTCTTT,CASSSSGGITEAFF
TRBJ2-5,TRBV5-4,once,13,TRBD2,TGTGCCAGCCGCGGGGGGGGTGGTGAGACCCAGTACTTC,CASRGGGGETQYF
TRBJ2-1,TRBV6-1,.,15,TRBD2,TGTGCCAGCAGTGAAAGGGGCGGGAGCGTTTATGAGCAGTTCTTC,CASSERGGSVYEQFF
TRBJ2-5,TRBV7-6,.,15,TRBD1,TGTGCCAGCAGCTTGTCAGACAGGGTAGAAGAGACCCAGTACTTC,CASSLSDRVEETQYF
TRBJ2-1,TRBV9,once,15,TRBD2,TGTGCCAGCAGCGCTCTAGCGGGGGGGTACAATGAGCAGTTCTTC,CASSALAGGYNEQFF
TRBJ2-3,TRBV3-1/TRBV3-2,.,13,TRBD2,TGTGCCAGCGGGACTAGCGGTCCAGATACGCAGTATTTT,CASGTSGPDTQYF